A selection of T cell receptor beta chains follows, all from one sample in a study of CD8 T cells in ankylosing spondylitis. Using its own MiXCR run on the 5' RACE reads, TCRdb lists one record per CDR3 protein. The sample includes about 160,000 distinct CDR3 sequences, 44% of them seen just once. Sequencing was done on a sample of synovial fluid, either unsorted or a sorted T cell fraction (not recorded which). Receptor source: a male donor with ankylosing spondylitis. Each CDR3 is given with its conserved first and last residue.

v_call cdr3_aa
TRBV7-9 CASSLQRREVGAEKLFF
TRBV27 CASSLTGIFGEQYF
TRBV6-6 CASRNPNTEAFF
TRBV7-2 CASSYPGQYPYEQYF
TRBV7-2 CASSWGGGTDTQYF
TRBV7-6 CASSREWGETQYF
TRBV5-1 CASSFLDVRGANYGYTF
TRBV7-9 CASSLGASFDEQFF
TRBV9 CASSVEGAVKLGYTF
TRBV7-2 CASNQRPLETQYF
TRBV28 CASSRSRFLWEISYEQYF
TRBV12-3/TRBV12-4 CASRGAEGVYNEQFF
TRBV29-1 CSVRTAIYEQYF
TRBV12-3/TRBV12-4 CASSPLLTGTNEKLFF
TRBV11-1 CASSLAPVREREGGNEQFF
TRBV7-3 CASSPQLVSYNEQFF
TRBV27 CASSLSPGEASYEQYF
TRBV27 CASSSGLGPYEQYF
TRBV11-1 CASSFTRQGAPQIRINEKLFF
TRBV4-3 CASSQDRQGALGEQYF
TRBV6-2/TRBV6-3 CASSVRENSPLHF
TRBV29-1 CSAGLALYNEQFF